This T cell receptor beta chain is drawn from a study of T-cell reconstitution after alpha-beta-depleted transplantation in children. General study findings and limits: After transplant, at about two months, alpha-beta T cells were reportedly derived from several hundred expanded graft clones. Newly made T cells mostly supplied T-cell counts and diversity one year after transplant. At day 60, the high TCRbeta diversity found in some patients originated from recipient T cells and thymic progenitors that had survived.

In the case of this clonotype: Its target is unknown.

Trimming removed 3 bases at V and 1 base at J, with 14 bases between. The CDR3 totals 15 residues. Germline-derived CDR1 and CDR2 are SGDLS and YYNGEE. The TCRbeta library was prepared with unique molecular identifiers. TCRdb fed the PCR reads into MiXCR, producing one record per CDR3 protein. The sample consists of about 830,000 distinct CDR3 sequences, approximately 15% of them appearing once. The material was PBMCs, mostly from graft donor cells, obtained 360 days after TCRalphabeta/CD19-depleted stem cell transplant. The chain uses TRBV9 and TRBJ2-7; tentatively, D is TRBD2 (5 bases). The TCR sequence derives from a male patient aged 10 to 17 who had a stem cell transplant for acute lymphoblastic leukemia, so the T cells may come from the graft donor. The chain's CDR3 is CASSASRGQSYEQYF. The CDR3 nucleotides are TGTGCCAGCAGCGCGTCAAGAGGGCAATCCTACGAGCAGTACTTC.